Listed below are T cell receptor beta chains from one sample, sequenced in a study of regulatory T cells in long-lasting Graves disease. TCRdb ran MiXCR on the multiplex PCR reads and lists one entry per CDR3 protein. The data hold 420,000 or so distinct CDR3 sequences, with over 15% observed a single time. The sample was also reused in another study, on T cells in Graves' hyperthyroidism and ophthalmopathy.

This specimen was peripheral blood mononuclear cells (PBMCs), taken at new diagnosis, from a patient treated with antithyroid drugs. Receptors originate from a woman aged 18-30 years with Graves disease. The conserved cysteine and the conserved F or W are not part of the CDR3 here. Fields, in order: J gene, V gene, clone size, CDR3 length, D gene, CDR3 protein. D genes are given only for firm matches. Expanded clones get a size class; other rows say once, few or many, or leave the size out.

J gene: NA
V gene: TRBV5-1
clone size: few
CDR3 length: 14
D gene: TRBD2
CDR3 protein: ASRFIAGAMGETQY

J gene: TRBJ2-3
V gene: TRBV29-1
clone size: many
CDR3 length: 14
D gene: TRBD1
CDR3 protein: SVQSPTGGITDTQY

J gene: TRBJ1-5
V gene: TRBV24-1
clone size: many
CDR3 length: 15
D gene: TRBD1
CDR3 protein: ATSPGTGEHSNQPQH

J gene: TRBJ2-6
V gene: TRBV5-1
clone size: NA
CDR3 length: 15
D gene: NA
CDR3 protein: ASSLGGASSGANVLT

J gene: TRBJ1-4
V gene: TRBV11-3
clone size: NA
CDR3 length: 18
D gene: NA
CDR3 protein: ASSLAPGFGLGATNEKLF

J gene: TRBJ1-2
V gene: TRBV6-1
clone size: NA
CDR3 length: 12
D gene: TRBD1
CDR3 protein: ASSEGQGPYGYT

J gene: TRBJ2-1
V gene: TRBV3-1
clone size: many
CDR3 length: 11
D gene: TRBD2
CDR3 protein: ASSQTSGNEQF

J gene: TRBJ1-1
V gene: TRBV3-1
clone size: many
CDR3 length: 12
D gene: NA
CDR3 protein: ASSHSRLRTEAF

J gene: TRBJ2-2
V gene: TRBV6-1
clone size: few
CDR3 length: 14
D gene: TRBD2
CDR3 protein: ASKGLAGGGTGELF

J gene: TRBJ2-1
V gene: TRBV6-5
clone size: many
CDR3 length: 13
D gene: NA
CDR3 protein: ASSYSIGGSYEQF

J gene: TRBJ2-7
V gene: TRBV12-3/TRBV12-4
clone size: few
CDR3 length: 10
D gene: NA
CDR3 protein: ASRLQSYEQY

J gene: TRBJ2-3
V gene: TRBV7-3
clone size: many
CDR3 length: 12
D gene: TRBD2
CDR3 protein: ASSTSGSTDTQY

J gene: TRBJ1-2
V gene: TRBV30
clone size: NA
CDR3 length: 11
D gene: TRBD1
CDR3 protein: AWTAGGRYGYT

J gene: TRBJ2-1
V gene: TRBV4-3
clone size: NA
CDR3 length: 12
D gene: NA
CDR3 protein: ASSQDFAVNEQF

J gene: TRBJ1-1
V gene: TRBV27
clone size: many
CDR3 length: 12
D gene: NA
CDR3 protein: ASSSGPGNTEAF

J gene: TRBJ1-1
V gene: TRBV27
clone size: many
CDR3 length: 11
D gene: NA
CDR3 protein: ASKQADNTEAF

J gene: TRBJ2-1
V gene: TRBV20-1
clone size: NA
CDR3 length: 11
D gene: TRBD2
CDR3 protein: SATGTSVNEQF

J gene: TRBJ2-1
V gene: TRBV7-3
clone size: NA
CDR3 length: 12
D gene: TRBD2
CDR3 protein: ASSLGLAHNEQF

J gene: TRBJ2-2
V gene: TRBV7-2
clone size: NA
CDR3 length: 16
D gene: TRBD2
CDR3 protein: ASSFHRPGLAGAGELF

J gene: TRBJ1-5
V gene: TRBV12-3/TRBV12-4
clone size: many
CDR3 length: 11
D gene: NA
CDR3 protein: ASSRGLNQPQH

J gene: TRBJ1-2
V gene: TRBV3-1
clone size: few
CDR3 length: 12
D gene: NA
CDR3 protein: ASSQDLAPYGYT

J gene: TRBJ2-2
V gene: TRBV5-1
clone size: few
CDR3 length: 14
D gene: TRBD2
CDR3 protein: ASNLRTLADPGELF

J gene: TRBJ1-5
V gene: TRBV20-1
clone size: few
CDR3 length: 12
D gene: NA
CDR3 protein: SARDLGWNQPQH

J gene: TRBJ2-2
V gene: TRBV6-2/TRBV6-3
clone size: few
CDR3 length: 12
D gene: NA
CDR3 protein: ASGAEPHPGELF

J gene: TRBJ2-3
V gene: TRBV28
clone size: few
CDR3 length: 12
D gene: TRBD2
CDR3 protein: ASRVAGGTDTQY

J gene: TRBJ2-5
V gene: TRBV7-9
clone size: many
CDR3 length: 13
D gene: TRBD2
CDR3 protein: ASSLVGLGGETQY

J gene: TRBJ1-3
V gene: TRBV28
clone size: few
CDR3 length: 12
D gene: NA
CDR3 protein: ASSPTGMGDTIY

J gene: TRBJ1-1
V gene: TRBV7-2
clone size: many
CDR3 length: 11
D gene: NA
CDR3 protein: ASSKQGYTEAF

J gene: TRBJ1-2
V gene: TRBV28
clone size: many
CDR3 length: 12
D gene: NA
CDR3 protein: ASRESGRALSYT

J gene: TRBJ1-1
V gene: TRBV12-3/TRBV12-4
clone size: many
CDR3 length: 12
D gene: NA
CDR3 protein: ASIPPGQGTGAF

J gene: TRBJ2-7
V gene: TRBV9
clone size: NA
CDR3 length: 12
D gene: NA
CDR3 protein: ASSVSDISYEQY

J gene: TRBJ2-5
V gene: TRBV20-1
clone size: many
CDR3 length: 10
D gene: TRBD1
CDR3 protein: SAGTVQETQY

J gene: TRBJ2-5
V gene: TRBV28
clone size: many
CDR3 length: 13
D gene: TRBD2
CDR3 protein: ASSLYGTTTKTQY

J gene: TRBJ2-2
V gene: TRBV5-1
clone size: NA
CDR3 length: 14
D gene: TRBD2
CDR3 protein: ASRPAGVSNTGELF

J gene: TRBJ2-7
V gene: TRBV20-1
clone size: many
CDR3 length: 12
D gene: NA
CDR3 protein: SARDRGEIYEQY

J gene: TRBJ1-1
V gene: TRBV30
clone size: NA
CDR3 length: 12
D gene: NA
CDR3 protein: AWSRFFQNTEAF

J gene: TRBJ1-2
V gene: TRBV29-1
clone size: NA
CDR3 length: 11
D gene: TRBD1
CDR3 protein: SAGDRENYGYT

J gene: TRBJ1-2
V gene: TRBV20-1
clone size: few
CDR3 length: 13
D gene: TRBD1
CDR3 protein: SARVLIQGSYGYT

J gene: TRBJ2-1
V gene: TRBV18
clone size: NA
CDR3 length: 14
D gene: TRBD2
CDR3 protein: ASSSTVRGGYNEQF

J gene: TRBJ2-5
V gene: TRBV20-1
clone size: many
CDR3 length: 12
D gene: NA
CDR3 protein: SATPRWAGETQY

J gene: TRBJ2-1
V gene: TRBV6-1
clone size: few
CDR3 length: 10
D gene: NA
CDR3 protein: ASSDLNNEQF